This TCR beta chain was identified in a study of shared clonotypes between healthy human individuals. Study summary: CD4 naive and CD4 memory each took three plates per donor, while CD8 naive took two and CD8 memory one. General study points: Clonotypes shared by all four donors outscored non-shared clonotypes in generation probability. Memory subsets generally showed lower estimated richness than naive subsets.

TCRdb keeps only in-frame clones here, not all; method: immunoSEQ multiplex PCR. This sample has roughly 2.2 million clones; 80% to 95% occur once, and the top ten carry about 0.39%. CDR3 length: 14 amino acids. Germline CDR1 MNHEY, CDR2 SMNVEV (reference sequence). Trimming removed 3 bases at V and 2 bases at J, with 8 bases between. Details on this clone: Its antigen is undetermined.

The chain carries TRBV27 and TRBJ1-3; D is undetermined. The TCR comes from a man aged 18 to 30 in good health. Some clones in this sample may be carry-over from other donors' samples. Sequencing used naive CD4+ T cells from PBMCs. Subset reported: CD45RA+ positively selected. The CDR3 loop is CASSFLGTGNTIYF. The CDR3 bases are TGTGCCAGCAGTTTTCTGGGAACTGGAAACACCATATATTTT.